These T cell receptor beta chains were read from a single sample in a study of persistence of HIV-infected CD4 T cells. The data were produced by immunoSEQ multiplex PCR, yet TCRdb's version contains in-frame clones alone and is incomplete. The sample holds approximately 46,000 clones, 70% to 90% seen once. What these receptors recognize is not known. Specimen: CD4+ T cells sorted from PBMCs after approximately 19-hour stimulation, collected from a patient who received antiretroviral therapy. The receptors were gathered from an adult woman with HIV who was CMV-seropositive. The CDR3 runs from the conserved cysteine through the conserved F or W. The size field is filled for only some rows; it gives once, few, many or a size class.

v_call | clone_size | cdr3_aa
TRBV7-8 | . | CASSRSTPMNTEAFF
TRBV9 | . | CASDERRDYNSPLHF
TRBV6-1 | . | CASSDMGVLGNQPQHF
TRBV12-5 | . | CASGLMTGGRGSSYNEQFF
TRBV9 | . | CASSVGGSSTDTQYF
TRBV12-3/TRBV12-4 | . | CASSLGLGYTF
TRBV19 | . | CASSPEGTGRVTDTQYF
TRBV6-2/TRBV6-3 | . | CASSSRRDKFYGYTF
TRBV6-4 | . | CASSANSNQPQHF
TRBV7-2 | . | CASSLDETTGGHTDTQYF
TRBV2 | . | CASRGDGNQPQHF
TRBV5-1 | . | CASSRPGTGDTYEQYF
TRBV9 | . | CASSPTGGGRGTDTQYF
TRBV3-1/TRBV3-2 | . | CASTPLTGIGAHGYTF
TRBV10-3 | . | CAISESKGQPQHF
TRBV5-4 | . | CASSLVGTDTQYF
TRBV2 | few | CASSLRSDGNYGYTF
TRBV18 | . | CASSPLGEGQPQHF
TRBV5-4 | . | CASSLQGPTNEKLFF
TRBV12-5 | . | CASGPGEDRSYEQYF
TRBV5-6 | . | CASSLVILSGANVLTF
TRBV18 | once | CASSPTGGYPGYTF
TRBV2 | . | CASSEVRPGSGSPLHF
TRBV2 | . | CASSDRAGGARNQPQHF
TRBV9 | once | CASSVEMNTEAFF
TRBV27 | . | CASSLWQGAREQYF